This entry describes one TCR beta chain. In the authors' methods: Reference gene primer amplification yielded estimated nucleated cell counts. Data came from immunoSEQ multiplex PCR; TCRdb stores just in-frame clones and leaves some out. V, J and clone size are taken as reported in that table, and D and trimming were inferred from the DNA itself. The sample yields fewer than 250,000 clones, around four fifths seen once. This sample was taken from a study of blood T cell repertoires in COVID-19. Study summary: Both acute and convalescent COVID-19 samples were obtained from the United States, Italy and Spain. Sources were T cells, B-cell-depleted T cells, or PBMCs; the material itself was cDNA or gDNA.

The J segment lost 4 bases and the V segment lost 5 bases, leaving 5 bases of the junction unmatched. CDR1 and CDR2 (germline): SEHNR, FQNEAQ (reference sequence). The CDR3 consists of 15 residues. The genes are TRBV7-9 and TRBJ1-1; 12 bases match TRBD1. Sequences were obtained from peripheral blood. This sequence originates from a woman between 65 and 79 years old with acute or convalescent COVID-19. The CDR3 nucleotides are TGTGCCAGCAGCGGGGGACAGGGGGCTTTCACTGAAGCTTTCTTT. Translated, it gives CASSGGQGAFTEAFF. The full variable domain, with the rest looked up from reference TRBV7-9 and TRBJ1-1, is DTGVSQNPRHKITKRGQNVTFRCDPISEHNRLYWYRQTLGQGPEFLTYFQNEAQLEKSRLLSDRFSAERPKGSFSTLEIQRTEQGDSAMYLCASSGGQGAFTEAFFGQGTRLTVV.